Below are 24 T cell receptor beta chains sequenced from a single sample in a study of shared clonotypes between healthy human individuals. This table comes from immunoSEQ multiplex PCR, and its TCRdb copy is limited to in-frame clones, with some not included. Among about 1.1 million clones listed, 78% were seen once. Sequencing input: memory CD4+ T cells from PBMCs. The subset denotes: CD45RA-negative fraction. These receptors all come from a man aged 18 to 29 in good health. Some clones in this sample may be carry-over from other donors' samples.

The rearrangement uses TRBV27 and TRBJ1-1; 7 nucleotides match TRBD1. Germline CDR1 reads MNHEY; CDR2 reads SMNVEV (reference sequence). The CDR3 covers 16 residues. Losses at the gene ends were 2 bases for V and 4 bases for J; bases not matched to a gene: 10. CDR3 coding DNA: TGTGCCAGCAGTTTAAGGTACGGGTCAGGGGGCACTGAAGCTTTCTTT. This translates into CASSLRYGSGGTEAFF.

V gene TRBV29-1 combines with J gene TRBJ1-1; D perhaps matches TRBD1 (5 bases). Germline values: CDR1 SQVTM, CDR2 ANQGSEA. Trimming removed 6 bases from V and 4 bases from J, with 18 bases in between. CDR3 length: 14 residues. In nucleotides, the CDR3 is TGCAGCGTAACCAGGGCCTCTGGGGGCACTGAAGCTTTCTTT. Translation: CSVTRASGGTEAFF.

The chain uses TRBV28 and TRBJ1-5; the D gene is possibly TRBD1 (6 bases). The V gene's germline CDR1 is MDHEN and CDR2 SYDVKM. The CDR3 runs 17 residues. The V and J ends lost 6 bases and 2 bases respectively, with 20 bases between them. Written as DNA, the CDR3 is TGTGCCAGCAGACCAACAGGGAATCCCGTTGGCAATCAGCCCCAGCATTTT. The encoded protein is CASRPTGNPVGNQPQHF. Full variable domain (missing parts from reference TRBV28 and TRBJ1-5): DVKVTQSSRYLVKRTGEKVFLECVQDMDHENMFWYRQDPGLGLRLIYFSYDVKMKEKGDIPEGYSVSREKKERFSLILESASTNQTSMYLCASRPTGNPVGNQPQHFGDGTRLSIL.

The V call is TRBV13, the J call TRBJ2-2; D is possibly TRBD1 (5 bases). Germline CDR1 PRHDT, CDR2 FYEKMQ (reference sequence). This CDR3 is built from 14 residues. Deletions cut 4 bases from V and 1 base from J, with 7 bases between. CDR3 in amino acids: CASSSGQNTGELFF. CDR3 coding DNA: TGTGCCAGCAGCTCCGGACAGAACACCGGGGAGCTGTTTTTT.

V usage is TRBV9 and J usage is TRBJ2-7; TRBD1 matches at 10 bases. CDR1 and CDR2 (germline): SGDLS, YYNGEE. The junction had 6 bases not matched to a gene; V was cut back by 3 bases and J by 3 bases. CDR3 size: 15 residues. The CDR3 region is CASSGTGDRGYEQYF. Here the CDR3 DNA reads TGTGCCAGCAGCGGCACCGGGGACAGGGGCTACGAGCAGTACTTC.

The chain carries TRBV6-1 and TRBJ1-2; TRBD1 might be the D (5 bases). Germline V gene data show CDR1 as MNHNS and CDR2 as SASEGT. CDR3 length equals 11 residues. V gave up 4 bases and J gave up 6 bases, with 6 bases separating them. CDR3 in DNA: TGTGCCAGCAGTGCCAGGGATGGCTACACCTTC. Residues: CASSARDGYTF.

The chain has TRBV7-8 and TRBJ2-5; TRBD2 agrees at 8 bases. Germline assignment: CDR1 SGHVS and CDR2 FQNEAQ. Trimming at V came to 2 bases and at J to 5 bases, leaving 13 bases not matched to a gene. This CDR3 has 17 amino acids. CDR3 sequence: CASSLSPPRGVKETQYF. The DNA for the CDR3 is TGTGCCAGCAGCTTATCCCCCCCGCGGGGGGTAAAGGAGACCCAGTACTTC.

The genes are TRBV5-4 and TRBJ2-7; D unresolved. The CDR3 covers 11 residues. V lost 4 bases to trimming and J lost 5 bases, with 7 bases between them. Germline CDR1 and CDR2: SGHNT and YYREEE (reference sequence). As DNA, the CDR3 is TGTGCCAGCAGCCAAGGGAACGAGCAGTACTTC. It is translated as CASSQGNEQYF.

The rearrangement joins TRBV30 to TRBJ1-5; no firm D call. The CDR3 sequence is 12 residues long. Trimming left V 5 bases short and J 2 bases short, with 7 bases between. CDR1 is GTSNPN and CDR2 is SVGIG in the germline V gene (reference sequence). CDR3 DNA sequence: TGTGCCTGGGGCTCAGGCAATCAGCCCCAGCATTTT. Amino acid sequence: CAWGSGNQPQHF.

This clone was observed a few times. The chain employs TRBV28 and TRBJ1-1; no firm D call. From germline, CDR1 is MDHEN and CDR2 SYDVKM. The CDR3 totals 14 residues. The V gene lost 5 bases and the J gene lost 1 base, with 11 bases spanning the gap. CDR3 DNA sequence: TGTGCCAGCAGTCTACTGGACGGGAACACTGAAGCTTTCTTT. Encoded protein: CASSLLDGNTEAFF. Full variable domain (missing parts from reference TRBV28 and TRBJ1-1): DVKVTQSSRYLVKRTGEKVFLECVQDMDHENMFWYRQDPGLGLRLIYFSYDVKMKEKGDIPEGYSVSREKKERFSLILESASTNQTSMYLCASSLLDGNTEAFFGQGTRLTVV.

This chain joins TRBV11-2 and TRBJ1-4, with D tentatively TRBD1 (5 bases). V was pared by 4 bases and J by 7 bases, with 13 bases between. The CDR3 covers 14 residues. Germline V lookup: CDR1 SGHAT, CDR2 FQNNGV. CDR3 protein: CASSSGTNSEKLFF. In nucleotides, the CDR3 is TGTGCCAGCAGCTCCGGGACTAACTCTGAAAAACTGTTTTTT.

The chain has TRBV4-2 and TRBJ2-7; tentatively, D is TRBD2 (6 bases). The length of the CDR3 is 13 residues. V lost 3 bases, J lost 3 bases, and 9 bases lay in between. The germline V gene encodes CDR1 LGHNA and CDR2 YNFKEQ. The chain's CDR3 is CASSQGLHYEQYF. DNA for the CDR3: TGTGCCAGCAGCCAGGGACTCCACTACGAGCAGTACTTC.

J is TRBJ2-5 and V is TRBV11-1; possible D gene TRBD2, 7 bases. Germline CDR1 is SGHAT and CDR2 is FQDESV (reference sequence). The CDR3 covers 13 residues. Trimming took off 5 bases at V and 5 bases at J, with 12 bases between the two ends. CDR3 amino acids: CASSRPGGETQYF. The CDR3 bases are TGTGCCAGCAGCCGCCCGGGGGGCGAGACCCAGTACTTC.

The chain recombines TRBV28 with TRBJ2-4; D may be TRBD1 or TRBD2 (5 bases each). Trimming cost V 5 bases and J 0 bases, with 5 bases left between them. Germline CDR1 and CDR2: MDHEN and SYDVKM. The CDR3 covers 13 residues. The CDR3 nucleotides read TGTGCCAGCAGTGGGACAGCCAAAAACATTCAGTACTTC. This translates into CASSGTAKNIQYF.

This sequence joins TRBV28 and TRBJ1-2; the match to TRBD1 covers 8 bases. Germline-derived CDR1 and CDR2 are MDHEN and SYDVKM. V dropped 2 bases and J dropped 8; count of bases not matched to a gene: 7. The CDR3 consists of 14 residues. The CDR3 region is CASSLVQGASGYTF. The CDR3 nucleotides are TGTGCCAGCAGTTTAGTTCAGGGGGCAAGCGGCTACACCTTC.

The V gene is TRBV5-5, the J gene TRBJ1-1; D not resolved. Trimming pared 0 bases from V and 4 bases from J, leaving 7 bases between. CDR3 size: 13 residues. Looked up from germline, CDR1 is SGHKS and CDR2 is YYEKEE (reference sequence). The CDR3 here is CASSLGAATEAFF. In DNA, the CDR3 is TGTGCCAGCAGCTTGGGAGCCGCCACTGAAGCTTTCTTT.

This chain joins TRBV30 and TRBJ2-5, with D perhaps TRBD1 (6 bases). Looked up from germline, CDR1 is GTSNPN and CDR2 is SVGIG (reference sequence). The CDR3 runs to 12 residues. V gave up 4 bases and J gave up 4 bases, with 10 bases separating them. The CDR3 DNA is TGTGCCTGGAATCTAGGGGGAGAGACCCAGTACTTC. It encodes CAWNLGGETQYF.

In its sample, this clone was seen once. V and J are TRBV7-8 and TRBJ2-3, with 7 bases that match TRBD2. The germline CDR1 and CDR2 sequences are SGHVS and FQNEAQ. The CDR3 has 14 residues. After removal of 5 bases from V and 6 bases from J, the junction contained 8 bases not matched to a gene. Here the CDR3 DNA reads TGTGCCAGCAGCCCAAGGGAGGGCCGGGATACGCAGTATTTT. This encodes CASSPREGRDTQYF.

The rearrangement uses TRBV2 and TRBJ1-5; D ambiguous. Germline V gene data show CDR1 as SNHLY and CDR2 as FYNNEI. This CDR3 is 15 amino acids long. V dropped 3 bases and J dropped 3 bases, with 12 bases sitting between them. As DNA, the CDR3 is TGTGCCAGCAGTGAGGAGGCAGGCCCCAATCAGCCCCAGCATTTT. Translated, it gives CASSEEAGPNQPQHF.

V usage is TRBV7-6 and J usage is TRBJ2-7; D may match TRBD1 or TRBD2 (5 bases each). The CDR3 sequence is 15 residues long. Germline values: CDR1 SGHVS, CDR2 FNYEAQ. V was trimmed by 2 bases and J by 7 bases, leaving 18 bases between them. For the CDR3, the DNA is TGTGCCAGCAGCTTAAATCGGGGACCCCGAGGGGAGCAGTACTTC. Amino acids: CASSLNRGPRGEQYF.

This clone has only one observation. This CDR3 reads CSVGGQGLRTQYF. The CDR3 coding sequence is TGCAGCGTTGGAGGGCAGGGCCTGCGTACGCAGTATTTT. This chain links TRBV29-1 with TRBJ2-3; D may be TRBD1 or TRBD2 (5 bases each). The CDR3 is made up of 13 amino acids. Germline CDR1 SQVTM, CDR2 ANQGSEA. V was clipped by 4 bases and J by 8 bases, with 16 bases between them.

DNA of the CDR3: TGTGCCAGCAGTACGGGACAGGGGTTTGGCTACACCTTC. This codes for CASSTGQGFGYTF. The J gene is TRBJ1-2, the V gene TRBV6-5; 10 bases are shared with TRBD1. The CDR3 is 13 residues long. J lost 7 bases, V lost 5 bases, and 4 bases had no gene match. The germline CDR1 and CDR2 sequences are MNHEY and SVGAGI.

Remarks on this clone: Given a far larger clone just one base away, this is likely a sequencing read error. Other nucleotide sequences in the sample specify the same CDR3. The rearrangement joins TRBV30 to TRBJ2-5, with D perhaps TRBD2 (6 bases). CDR1 is GTSNPN and CDR2 is SVGIG in the germline V gene (reference sequence). V dropped 0 bases and J dropped 5 bases, with 10 bases sitting between them. This CDR3 region has 13 residues. The CDR3 DNA reads TGTGCCTGGAGTGTGGGCGGGAAGGAGACCCAGTACTTC. This translates into CAWSVGGKETQYF.

V usage is TRBV4-2 and J usage is TRBJ2-5; D uncertain. With 3 bases removed from V and 5 bases from J, the gap between germline ends came to 10 bases. This CDR3 contains 13 residues. The V gene's germline CDR1 is LGHNA and CDR2 YNFKEQ. The CDR3 loop is CASSQGGMETQYF. The CDR3 nucleotides are TGTGCCAGCAGCCAGGGTGGAATGGAGACCCAGTACTTC.